A single sample gave rise to the 9 T cell receptor beta chains below, sequenced in a study of T cells in Graves' hyperthyroidism and ophthalmopathy. Researchers amplified the TCR beta CDR3 regions from RNA transcripts. The TCR CDR3 was amplified in a first-round RT-PCR using the HTBI primer set. TCRdb independently ran MiXCR on the multiplex PCR reads; one entry per CDR3 protein. There are some 370,000 distinct CDR3 sequences in the sample; about 18% occur only once, and around a third lies in the top ten. Sequenced input: blood. The receptors shown here come from a woman aged 30 to 39 with Graves' hyperthyroidism that later progressed to Graves' ophthalmopathy.

This clonotype was seen just once. The chain joins TRBV4-2 to TRBJ2-1; TRBD2 matches 9 bases. This CDR3 spans 15 amino acids. In germline, CDR1 is LGHNA, CDR2 YNFKEQ. Trimming removed 1 base from V and 7 bases from J; junction bases left unmatched: 5. The CDR3 loop reads CASSQVGLAGNEQFF. The CDR3, as DNA: TGTGCCAGCAGCCAAGTGGGACTAGCTGGTAATGAGCAGTTCTTC.

This clonotype was recorded many times. The rearrangement joins TRBV28 to TRBJ2-2, with D hard to call. The CDR3 has 12 amino acids. Germline V gene sequence: CDR1 MDHEN, CDR2 SYDVKM. V was trimmed by 9 bases and J by 4 bases, leaving 9 bases between them. CDR3 DNA: TGTGCCAGTCATCCCGTCACCGGGGAGCTGTTTTTT. This translates into CASHPVTGELFF. Combining the CDR3 with reference TRBV28 and TRBJ2-2 gives the whole variable domain DVKVTQSSRYLVKRTGEKVFLECVQDMDHENMFWYRQDPGLGLRLIYFSYDVKMKEKGDIPEGYSVSREKKERFSLILESASTNQTSMYLCASHPVTGELFFGEGSRLTVL.

About this clonotype itself: Since a much larger clone is just one base distant, this may be a read error. The chain has TRBV12-3 or TRBV12-4 and TRBJ2-1, with TRBD2 identical over 12 bases. This CDR3 is 15 amino acids long. The J segment lost 9 bases and the V segment lost 2 bases, leaving 5 bases of the junction unmatched. This CDR3 is CASSLLAGGPPEQFF. The CDR3 DNA sequence: TGTGCCAGCAGTTTACTAGCGGGAGGGCCCCCTGAGCAGTTCTTC.

This clonotype was seen a few times. The V gene is TRBV7-8, the J gene TRBJ2-2; 7 bases agree with TRBD2. CDR1 and CDR2 (germline): SGHVS, FQNEAQ. V trimming: 7 bases; J trimming: 9 bases; junction bases outside the gene matches: 14. The CDR3 is 15 amino acids. The DNA for the CDR3 is TGTGCCAGCACCCCCCGTCGCGGGAGTATTCGGGAGCTGTTTTTT. Protein sequence: CASTPRRGSIRELFF.

This clonotype was counted many times. This chain connects TRBV3-1 to TRBJ1-1, with D hard to call. Germline V gene lookup returns CDR1 LGHDT and CDR2 YNNKEL (reference sequence). V gave up 2 bases and J gave up 11 bases, with 12 bases separating them. This CDR3 has 12 residues. The CDR3 coding sequence is TGTGCCAGCAGCCAAAGGGAGAGCGGCGCTTTCTTT. It yields the protein CASSQRESGAFF.

This clonotype occurred many times. The chain links TRBV15 to TRBJ2-3; D is perhaps TRBD1 or TRBD2 (5 bases each). CDR1 and CDR2 (germline): LNHNV, YYDKDF (reference sequence). The CDR3 sequence is 17 residues long. The V gene lost 0 bases and the J gene lost 2 bases, with 15 bases spanning the gap. The CDR3, as DNA: TGTGCCACCAGCAGAGATAGGACGGGGCCTTCCACAGATACGCAGTATTTT. Translation: CATSRDRTGPSTDTQYF.

This clonotype was seen at least ten times. The rearrangement links TRBV14 to TRBJ1-6, with D unresolved. V was trimmed by 0 bases and J by 0 bases, leaving 0 bases between them. The length of the CDR3 is 14 residues. Germline CDR1 SGHDN, CDR2 FVKESK. The CDR3 DNA reads TGTGCCAGCAGCCAAGACTCCTATAATTCACCCCTCCACTTT. This translates into CASSQDSYNSPLHF.

The chain uses TRBV7-9 and TRBJ1-5; no clear D. The CDR3 is 14 amino acids. From germline, CDR1 is SEHNR and CDR2 FQNEAQ (reference sequence). The germline V and J ends were trimmed by 1 base and 7 bases, with 11 bases remaining between them. CDR3 protein: CASSLGSAVQPQHF. As DNA, the CDR3 is TGTGCCAGCAGCTTAGGATCGGCCGTCCAGCCCCAGCATTTT. The variable domain in full, completed from reference TRBV7-9 and TRBJ1-5, reads DTGVSQNPRHKITKRGQNVTFRCDPISEHNRLYWYRQTLGQGPEFLTYFQNEAQLEKSRLLSDRFSAERPKGSFSTLEIQRTEQGDSAMYLCASSLGSAVQPQHFGDGTRLSIL.

J is TRBJ2-1 and V is TRBV11-3, with 12 bases lining up with TRBD1. This CDR3 has 15 amino acids. The J segment lost 8 bases and the V segment lost 8 bases, leaving 10 bases of the junction unmatched. The germline V gene has CDR1 SGHNT and CDR2 YENEEA. CDR3 region: CASGPGQGAIDEQFF. For the CDR3, the DNA is TGTGCCAGCGGACCGGGACAGGGGGCAATCGATGAGCAGTTCTTC.